This T cell receptor (beta chain) appears in the sequencing data of a study of OX40 agonist ivuxolimab in advanced cancers. With regard to this clone: Its specificity is not known.

Findings and caveats of the study: The study found that CD8+ T cells averaged more expanded clones than CD4+.

The data were produced by immunoSEQ multiplex PCR, yet TCRdb's version contains in-frame clones alone and is incomplete. The table lists around 99,000 clones, about 90% of them singletons, with roughly 0.17% in the top ten. The CDR3 totals 14 residues. V shed 0 bases and J shed 5 bases, with 9 bases lying between them. Germline assignment: CDR1 SGHRS and CDR2 YFSETQ. This receptor was obtained from an adult with an advanced solid tumor such as melanoma, head and neck, liver or kidney cancer. This chain links TRBV5-1 with TRBJ2-1; D is ambiguous. The specimen comprised CD4+ or CD8+ T cells sorted from blood, sampled in a trial of the OX40 agonist ivuxolimab. CDR3 protein: CASSLASAHNEQFF. CDR3 DNA: TGCGCCAGCAGCTTGGCTTCAGCTCACAATGAGCAGTTCTTC.